This is a list of T cell receptor beta chains from one sample in a study of T-cell reconstitution after alpha-beta-depleted transplantation in children. TCRdb reprocessed the PCR reads via MiXCR and lists one record per CDR3 protein. This sample has around 410,000 distinct CDR3 sequences, with roughly 10% found just once. The specimen comprised PBMCs from the stem cell graft donor, sampled from the stem cell graft. The origin of the receptors is a human donor who donated a stem cell graft to a child with acute myeloid leukemia. The CDR3 runs from the conserved cysteine through the conserved F or W. Fields, in order: J gene, V gene, clone size, D gene, CDR3 protein, CDR3 DNA. D genes are given only for firm matches. Clone size is shown for a subset of rows, as once, few, many or a class of expanded clone.

J: TRBJ1-4; V: TRBV20-1; size: few; D: NA; CDR3: CSARGAGQRLTNEKLFF; DNA: TGCAGTGCTAGAGGAGCTGGACAGCGCTTAACAAATGAAAAACTGTTTTTT
J: TRBJ2-1; V: TRBV7-2; size: few; D: TRBD2; CDR3: CASSPTSGRNEQFF; DNA: TGTGCCAGCAGCCCAACTAGCGGGAGGAATGAGCAGTTCTTC
J: TRBJ1-4; V: TRBV12-3/TRBV12-4; size: few; D: NA; CDR3: CASSTGIREKLFF; DNA: TGTGCCAGCAGCACAGGGATCCGGGAAAAACTGTTTTTT
J: TRBJ1-2; V: TRBV3-1; size: NA; D: NA; CDR3: CASSQHAQSNYGYTF; DNA: TGTGCCAGCAGCCAACATGCACAATCTAACTATGGCTACACCTTC
J: TRBJ2-4; V: TRBV3-1; size: few; D: NA; CDR3: CASSLVGGGTAKNIQYF; DNA: TGTGCCAGCAGCCTCGTCGGCGGAGGGACGGCCAAAAACATTCAGTACTTC
J: TRBJ2-7; V: TRBV29-1; size: few; D: NA; CDR3: CSVRDPYEQYF; DNA: TGCAGCGTTCGGGACCCTTACGAGCAGTACTTC
J: TRBJ2-3; V: TRBV20-1; size: few; D: NA; CDR3: CSARDPLTPTDTQYF; DNA: TGCAGTGCTAGAGATCCACTTACCCCCACAGATACGCAGTATTTT
J: TRBJ1-2; V: TRBV20-1; size: NA; D: TRBD1; CDR3: CSARVRQGNGYTF; DNA: TGCAGTGCTAGAGTTAGACAGGGGAATGGCTACACCTTC
J: TRBJ1-6; V: TRBV5-5; size: NA; D: TRBD1; CDR3: CASSMGQGGNSPLHF; DNA: TGTGCCAGCAGCATGGGACAGGGTGGTAATTCACCCCTCCACTTT
J: TRBJ2-2; V: TRBV19; size: NA; D: TRBD1; CDR3: CASTGGRPNTGELFF; DNA: TGTGCCAGTACAGGGGGACGGCCGAACACCGGGGAGCTGTTTTTT
J: TRBJ2-5; V: TRBV29-1; size: few; D: TRBD2; CDR3: CSVVVAGVETQYF; DNA: TGCAGCGTTGTAGTTGCGGGAGTGGAGACCCAGTACTTC
J: TRBJ2-2; V: TRBV5-1; size: few; D: TRBD2; CDR3: CASSLPPGLAGDTGELFF; DNA: TGCGCCAGCAGCTTACCACCCGGACTAGCGGGGGACACCGGGGAGCTGTTTTTT
J: TRBJ2-7; V: TRBV20-1; size: NA; D: NA; CDR3: CSARKTYEQYF; DNA: TGCAGTGCTAGGAAGACCTACGAGCAGTACTTC
J: TRBJ2-7; V: TRBV29-1; size: few; D: NA; CDR3: CSVEAGKDYEQYF; DNA: TGCAGCGTTGAAGCGGGCAAAGACTACGAGCAGTACTTC
J: TRBJ1-3; V: TRBV29-1; size: NA; D: NA; CDR3: CSAKQDSGNTIYF; DNA: TGCAGCGCTAAACAGGACTCGGGAAACACCATATATTTT
J: TRBJ2-7; V: TRBV7-9; size: many; D: NA; CDR3: CASSLAGDNYEQYF; DNA: TGTGCCAGCAGCTTAGCCGGGGACAACTACGAGCAGTACTTC
J: TRBJ1-2; V: TRBV29-1; size: NA; D: NA; CDR3: CSVDSNNYGYTF; DNA: TGCAGCGTTGATTCGAATAACTATGGCTACACCTTC
J: TRBJ2-5; V: TRBV6-1; size: many; D: TRBD2; CDR3: CASTTPGGQETQYF; DNA: TGTGCCAGCACCACGCCGGGGGGCCAAGAGACCCAGTACTTC
J: TRBJ2-1; V: TRBV18; size: NA; D: TRBD1; CDR3: CASSPQGAVAYNEQFF; DNA: TGTGCCAGCTCACCACAGGGGGCTGTAGCCTACAATGAGCAGTTCTTC
J: TRBJ2-3; V: TRBV25-1; size: many; D: TRBD1; CDR3: CASSEGGQSSTDTQYF; DNA: TGTGCCAGCAGTGAAGGGGGACAGAGTAGCACAGATACGCAGTATTTT
J: TRBJ2-7; V: TRBV12-3/TRBV12-4; size: NA; D: NA; CDR3: CASSLKRPKYEQYF; DNA: TGTGCCAGCAGTTTGAAACGCCCGAAATACGAGCAGTACTTC
J: TRBJ2-5; V: TRBV7-2; size: few; D: TRBD2; CDR3: CASSFPGGRAIQTQYF; DNA: TGTGCCAGCAGCTTTCCCGGCGGGAGAGCTATACAGACCCAGTACTTC
J: TRBJ2-5; V: TRBV20-1; size: few; D: NA; CDR3: CSATRTAGGTQYF; DNA: TGCAGTGCTACTAGGACTGCCGGGGGCACCCAGTACTTC
J: TRBJ2-5; V: TRBV7-3; size: NA; D: TRBD1; CDR3: CASSQGAGETQYF; DNA: TGTGCCAGCAGCCAGGGGGCAGGAGAGACCCAGTACTTC